This is a list of T cell receptor beta chains from one sample in a study of tumor-infiltrating lymphocytes in localized non-small cell lung cancer. The table came from immunoSEQ multiplex PCR; TCRdb's copy has only in-frame clones and leaves some out. Here the sample spans 25,000 to 35,000 clones, approximately 83% being singletons. Sequenced input: lung tumor tissue. Receptors originate from a human donor with non-small cell lung cancer. CDR3s include the opening cysteine and the closing phenylalanine or tryptophan. A D gene is named only where the DNA matches it firmly. The size field is filled for only some rows; it gives once, few, many or a size class.

D gene,J gene,V gene,clone size,CDR3 protein,CDR3 DNA
-,TRBJ2-7,TRBV30,-,CAWTIGGNYEQYF,TGTGCCTGGACTATCGGCGGGAACTACGAGCAGTACTTC
TRBD2,TRBJ2-7,TRBV7-3,-,CASSRGLAGSEQYF,TGTGCCAGCAGTAGGGGGCTAGCGGGGAGCGAGCAGTACTTC
-,TRBJ2-7,TRBV4-2,-,CASSQDRRDEQYF,TGTGCCAGCAGCCAAGATAGAAGGGACGAGCAGTACTTC
TRBD1,TRBJ2-7,TRBV5-4,-,CASSSVDRGPGEQYF,TGTGCCAGCAGCTCCGTAGACAGGGGGCCGGGCGAGCAGTACTTC
-,TRBJ2-1,TRBV29-1,-,CSAGEATGDEQFF,TGCAGCGCCGGAGAAGCCACCGGCGATGAGCAGTTCTTC
-,TRBJ1-4,TRBV7-9,-,CASSLVTNEKLFF,TGTGCCAGCAGCTTAGTCACTAATGAAAAACTGTTTTTT
-,TRBJ1-2,TRBV6-5,-,CASSQGMRGYTF,TGTGCCAGCAGTCAGGGTATGAGGGGCTACACCTTC
-,TRBJ2-7,TRBV5-6,-,CASSLFGDRASYEQYF,TGTGCCAGCAGCTTGTTTGGCGACCGCGCCTCCTACGAGCAGTACTTC
-,TRBJ2-7,TRBV7-9,-,CASSATDGRDYEQYF,TGTGCCAGCAGCGCAACTGACGGGCGAGACTACGAGCAGTACTTC
-,TRBJ1-1,TRBV5-1,-,CASSPDWGGAAEAFF,TGCGCCAGCAGCCCCGATTGGGGGGGCGCTGCTGAAGCTTTCTTT
TRBD1,TRBJ2-7,TRBV5-6,-,CASSLRTGKISYEQYF,TGTGCCAGCAGCTTGAGGACAGGCAAAATCTCCTACGAGCAGTACTTC
-,TRBJ2-1,TRBV4-3,-,CASSQDLAVAYNEQFF,TGCGCCAGCAGCCAAGATTTGGCAGTAGCCTACAATGAGCAGTTCTTC
-,TRBJ1-2,TRBV19,-,CATQQGRGNYGYTF,TGTGCCACCCAGCAGGGAAGGGGAAACTATGGCTACACCTTC
TRBD2,TRBJ2-5,TRBV6-6,once,CASSYSRGGGETQYF,TGTGCCAGCAGTTACTCGCGGGGGGGCGGGGAGACCCAGTACTTC
TRBD1,TRBJ2-5,TRBV7-2,-,CASSLDRGRETQYF,TGTGCCAGCAGCTTAGACAGGGGCCGGGAGACCCAGTACTTC
-,TRBJ1-5,TRBV7-2,-,CASSLEGYSNQPQHF,TGTGCCAGCAGCTTAGAAGGATATAGCAATCAGCCCCAGCATTTT
TRBD1,TRBJ1-6,TRBV6-5,-,CASSYSGQLPLHF,TGTGCCAGCAGTTACTCGGGACAGCTACCCCTCCACTTT
-,TRBJ2-7,TRBV6-1,-,CATWTATYEQYF,TGTGCCACCTGGACAGCCACCTACGAGCAGTACTTC
TRBD2,TRBJ2-1,TRBV7-6,-,CASSSSGSTSSYNEQFF,TGTGCCAGCAGTTCTAGCGGGTCGACGAGCTCCTACAATGAGCAGTTCTTC
-,TRBJ2-5,TRBV9,-,CASSVDSETQYF,TGTGCCAGCAGCGTAGATTCGGAGACCCAGTACTTC
-,TRBJ1-2,TRBV10-3,-,CAISESLRLDYGYTF,TGTGCCATCAGTGAATCGCTACGATTGGACTATGGCTACACCTTC
-,TRBJ2-3,TRBV7-6,-,CASSLVGVDTQYF,TGTGCCAGCAGCTTAGTGGGGGTGGATACGCAGTATTTT
-,TRBJ2-3,TRBV29-1,-,CSVEDTSTDTQYF,TGCAGCGTTGAGGATACTAGCACAGATACGCAGTATTTT
TRBD2,TRBJ2-2,TRBV30,-,CAWSVFGQASTSGGSLPNTGELFF,TGTGCCTGGAGTGTATTTGGGCAGGCGTCAACTAGCGGGGGGTCTCTCCCGAACACCGGGGAGCTGTTTTTT
TRBD1,TRBJ1-1,TRBV5-1,few,CASSREGQGLTEAFF,TGCGCCAGCAGCAGGGAGGGACAGGGTCTCACTGAAGCTTTCTTT
-,TRBJ2-1,TRBV19,-,CASSIEVAEQFF,TGTGCCAGTAGTATCGAGGTAGCAGAGCAGTTCTTC
-,TRBJ2-7,TRBV27,-,CASSQTMAGYEQYF,TGTGCCAGCAGCCAAACTATGGCTGGCTACGAGCAGTACTTC
TRBD2,TRBJ2-7,TRBV7-2,-,CASSLSPSGAYEQYF,TGTGCCAGCAGCTTATCTCCTAGCGGGGCCTACGAGCAGTACTTC
-,TRBJ1-1,TRBV6-1,-,CASSAQGGDYTEAFF,TGTGCCAGCAGTGCGCAGGGAGGGGATTACACTGAAGCTTTCTTT
-,TRBJ2-3,TRBV19,-,CASSIMAGRVTDTQYF,TGTGCCAGTAGTATTATGGCTGGAAGGGTCACAGATACGCAGTATTTT
-,TRBJ1-4,TRBV13,-,CASSLVNRLATNEKLFF,TGTGCCAGCAGCTTAGTTAACCGACTGGCAACTAATGAAAAACTGTTTTTT
-,TRBJ2-5,TRBV10-3,-,CAISGIGGGGETQYF,TGTGCCATCAGTGGTATCGGGGGAGGTGGAGAGACCCAGTACTTC
TRBD2,TRBJ2-1,TRBV4-2,-,CASSQEVGVAGGYNEQFF,TGTGCCAGCAGCCAAGAAGTAGGAGTAGCGGGGGGATACAATGAGCAGTTCTTC
-,TRBJ1-1,TRBV29-1,medium-sized,CSLGSSASEAFF,TGCAGCTTGGGCAGCTCGGCCTCTGAAGCTTTCTTT
-,TRBJ1-3,TRBV6-6,-,CASSLGPEDTIYF,TGTGCCAGCAGTCTCGGACCGGAGGACACCATATATTTT
-,TRBJ1-4,TRBV10-3,-,CAISESGPNEKLFF,TGTGCCATCAGTGAGTCCGGGCCCAATGAAAAACTGTTTTTT
-,TRBJ2-7,TRBV11-2,-,CASSLVHEQYF,TGTGCCAGCAGCTTAGTCCACGAGCAGTACTTC
-,TRBJ2-7,TRBV6-5,-,CASSPARGSEQYF,TGTGCCAGCAGTCCGGCCAGGGGTAGCGAGCAGTACTTC
TRBD2,TRBJ2-1,TRBV14,-,CASSPIGAGVINEQFF,TGTGCCAGCAGCCCTATAGGAGCGGGGGTCATCAATGAGCAGTTCTTC
-,TRBJ1-6,TRBV7-9,-,CASSHSNQNSPLHF,TGTGCCAGCAGCCATTCCAACCAGAATTCACCCCTCCACTTT
-,TRBJ2-1,TRBV9,-,CASSSGQGGHGEQFF,TGTGCCAGCAGCTCCGGGCAGGGGGGCCATGGTGAGCAGTTCTTC
-,TRBJ2-2,TRBV11-2,-,CASSLGHTGELFF,TGTGCCAGCAGCTTAGGTCACACCGGGGAGCTGTTTTTT
-,TRBJ1-4,TRBV7-2,-,CASSGTGLGVEKLFF,TGTGCCAGCAGCGGTACGGGACTGGGGGTGGAAAAACTGTTTTTT
-,TRBJ2-1,TRBV5-6,-,CASSLFGLSSYNEQFF,TGTGCCAGCAGCTTGTTCGGGTTGAGCTCCTACAATGAGCAGTTCTTC
-,TRBJ2-5,TRBV4-2,once,CASSQGQLQETQYF,TGTGCCAGCAGCCAAGGACAGCTTCAAGAGACCCAGTACTTC
-,TRBJ2-5,TRBV5-1,-,CASSLAVDQETQYF,TGCGCCAGCAGCCTGGCCGTAGACCAAGAGACCCAGTACTTC
TRBD1,TRBJ1-1,TRBV7-3,-,CASSSGQGRGAFF,TGTGCCAGCAGCTCGGGACAGGGAAGGGGAGCTTTCTTT
-,TRBJ1-6,TRBV19,-,CASRYGGGDSPLHF,TGTGCCAGTAGATACGGGGGTGGTGATTCACCCCTCCACTTT
-,TRBJ1-3,TRBV10-3,-,CAISESGGNTIYF,TGTGCCATCAGTGAGTCGGGAGGGAACACCATATATTTT
-,TRBJ2-3,TRBV15,-,CATSRLENIWGDTQYF,TGTGCCACCAGCCGGCTTGAAAACATTTGGGGGGATACGCAGTATTTT
TRBD1,TRBJ2-5,TRBV7-9,-,CASSSRTGGVVETQYF,TGTGCCAGCAGCTCGAGGACAGGGGGCGTTGTGGAGACCCAGTACTTC
TRBD1,TRBJ1-6,TRBV5-1,-,CASSFGTGGASYSPLHF,TGCGCCAGCAGCTTCGGGACAGGGGGCGCGAGCTATTCACCCCTCCACTTT
-,TRBJ1-4,TRBV9,-,CASSPGTLNNEKLFF,TGTGCCAGCAGCCCAGGGACATTGAATAATGAAAAACTGTTTTTT
-,TRBJ1-1,TRBV19,-,CASSPLYRDTEAFF,TGTGCCAGTAGTCCCCTATATAGGGACACTGAAGCTTTCTTT
TRBD1,TRBJ1-5,TRBV13,medium-sized,CASSSLDREASNQPQHF,TGTGCCAGCAGCTCCCTGGACAGGGAGGCGAGCAATCAGCCCCAGCATTTT